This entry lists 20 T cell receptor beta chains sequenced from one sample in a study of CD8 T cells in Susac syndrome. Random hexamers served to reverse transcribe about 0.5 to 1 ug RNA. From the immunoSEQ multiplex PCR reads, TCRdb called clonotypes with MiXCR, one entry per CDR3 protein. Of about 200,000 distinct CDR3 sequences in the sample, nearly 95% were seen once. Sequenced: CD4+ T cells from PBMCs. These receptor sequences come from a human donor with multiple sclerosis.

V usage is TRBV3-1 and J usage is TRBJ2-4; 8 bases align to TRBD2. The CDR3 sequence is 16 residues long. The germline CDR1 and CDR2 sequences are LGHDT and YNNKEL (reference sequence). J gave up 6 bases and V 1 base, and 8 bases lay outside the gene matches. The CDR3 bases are TGTGCCAGCAGCCAAGTTGCGGGGGGTCGTTTAAACATTCAGTACTTC. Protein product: CASSQVAGGRLNIQYF. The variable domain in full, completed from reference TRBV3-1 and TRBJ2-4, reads DTAVSQTPKYLVTQMGNDKSIKCEQNLGHDTMYWYKQDSKKFLKIMFSYNNKELIINETVPNRFSPKSPDKAHLNLHINSLELGDSAVYFCASSQVAGGRLNIQYFGAGTRLSVL.

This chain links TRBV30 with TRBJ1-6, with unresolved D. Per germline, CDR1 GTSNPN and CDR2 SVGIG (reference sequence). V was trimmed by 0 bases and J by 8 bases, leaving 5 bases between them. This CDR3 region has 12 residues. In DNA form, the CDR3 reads TGTGCCTGGAGTGTACCTGATTCACCCCTCCACTTT. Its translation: CAWSVPDSPLHF.

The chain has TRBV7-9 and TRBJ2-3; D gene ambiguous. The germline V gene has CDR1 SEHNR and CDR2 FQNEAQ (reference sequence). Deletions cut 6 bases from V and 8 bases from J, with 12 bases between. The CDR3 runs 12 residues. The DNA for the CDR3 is TGTGCCAGCAGTTTACTTATCGGTACGCAGTATTTT. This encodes CASSLLIGTQYF.

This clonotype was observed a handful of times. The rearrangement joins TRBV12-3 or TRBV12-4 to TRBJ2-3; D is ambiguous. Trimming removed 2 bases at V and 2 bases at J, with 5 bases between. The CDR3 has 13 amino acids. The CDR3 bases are TGTGCCAGCAGTTTACGCTTCACAGATACGCAGTATTTT. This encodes CASSLRFTDTQYF.

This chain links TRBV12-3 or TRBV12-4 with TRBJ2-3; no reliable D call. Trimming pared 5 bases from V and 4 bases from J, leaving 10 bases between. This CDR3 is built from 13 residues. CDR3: CASSPGRSDTQYF. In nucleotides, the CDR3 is TGTGCCAGCAGTCCAGGACGGTCAGATACGCAGTATTTT.

The CDR3 coding sequence is TGTGCCAGCTCTCCGACAGGGGTAGAGACCCAGTACTTC. This sequence encodes CASSPTGVETQYF. This rearrangement joins TRBV18 to TRBJ2-5; 8 bases are a match to TRBD1. Germline CDR1 KGHSH, CDR2 LQKENI. CDR3 size: 13 residues. With V trimmed by 6 bases and J by 4 bases, 4 bases remained unmatched.

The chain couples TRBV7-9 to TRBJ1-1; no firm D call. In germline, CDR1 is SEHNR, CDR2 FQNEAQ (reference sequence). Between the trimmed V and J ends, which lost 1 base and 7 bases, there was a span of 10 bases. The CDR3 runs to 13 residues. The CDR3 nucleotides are TGTGCCAGCAGCTTAGAGATGGGGAGTGAAGCTTTCTTT. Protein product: CASSLEMGSEAFF.

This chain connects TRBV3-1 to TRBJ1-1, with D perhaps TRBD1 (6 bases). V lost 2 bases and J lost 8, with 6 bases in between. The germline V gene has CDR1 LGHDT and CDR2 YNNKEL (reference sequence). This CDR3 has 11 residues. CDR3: CASSQTGEAFF. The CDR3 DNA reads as TGTGCCAGCAGCCAAACAGGGGAAGCTTTCTTT.

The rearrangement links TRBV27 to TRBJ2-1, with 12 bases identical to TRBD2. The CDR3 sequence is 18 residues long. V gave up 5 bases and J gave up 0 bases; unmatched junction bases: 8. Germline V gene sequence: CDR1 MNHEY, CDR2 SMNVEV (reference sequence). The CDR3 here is CASSTRTSGASSYNEQFF. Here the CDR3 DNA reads TGTGCCAGCAGTACCCGGACTAGCGGGGCCAGCTCCTACAATGAGCAGTTCTTC.

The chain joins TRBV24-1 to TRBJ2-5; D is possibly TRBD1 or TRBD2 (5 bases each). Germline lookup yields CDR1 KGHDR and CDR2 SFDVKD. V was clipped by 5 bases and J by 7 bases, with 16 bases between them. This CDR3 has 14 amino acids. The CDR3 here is CATSAGTTGLTQYF. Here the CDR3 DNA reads TGTGCCACCAGTGCAGGCACCACGGGGCTGACCCAGTACTTC.

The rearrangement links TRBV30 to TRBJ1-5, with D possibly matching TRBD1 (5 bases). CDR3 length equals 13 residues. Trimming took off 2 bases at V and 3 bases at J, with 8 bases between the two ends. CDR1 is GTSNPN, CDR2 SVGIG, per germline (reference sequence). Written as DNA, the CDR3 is TGTGCCTGGAGTATCGGGACCAATCAGCCCCAGCATTTT. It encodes CAWSIGTNQPQHF.

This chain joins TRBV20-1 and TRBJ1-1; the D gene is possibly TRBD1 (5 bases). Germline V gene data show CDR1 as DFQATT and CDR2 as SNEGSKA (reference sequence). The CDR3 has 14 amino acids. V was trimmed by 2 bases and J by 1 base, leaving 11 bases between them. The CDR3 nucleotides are TGCAGTGCTAGACAGGGCACTCAGAACACTGAAGCTTTCTTT. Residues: CSARQGTQNTEAFF.

The CDR3 here is CASSEAGAGYTF. The CDR3 DNA reads TGTGCCAGCAGCGAGGCAGGAGCTGGCTACACCTTC. This chain connects TRBV5-4 to TRBJ1-2; D ambiguous. V was clipped by 4 bases and J by 7 bases, with 11 bases between them. The CDR3 is 12 amino acids. The germline V gene has CDR1 SGHNT and CDR2 YYREEE (reference sequence).

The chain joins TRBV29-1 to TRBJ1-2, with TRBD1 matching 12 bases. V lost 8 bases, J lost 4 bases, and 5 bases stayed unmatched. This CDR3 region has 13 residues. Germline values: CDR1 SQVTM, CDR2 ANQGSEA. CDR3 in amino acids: CSTGTGGGYGYTF. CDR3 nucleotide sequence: TGCAGCACCGGGACAGGGGGCGGCTATGGCTACACCTTC. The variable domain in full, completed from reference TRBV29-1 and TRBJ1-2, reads SAVISQKPSRDICQRGTSLTIQCQVDSQVTMMFWYRQQPGQSLTLIATANQGSEATYESGFVIDKFPISRPNLTFSTLTVSNMSPEDSSIYLCSTGTGGGYGYTFGSGTRLTVV.

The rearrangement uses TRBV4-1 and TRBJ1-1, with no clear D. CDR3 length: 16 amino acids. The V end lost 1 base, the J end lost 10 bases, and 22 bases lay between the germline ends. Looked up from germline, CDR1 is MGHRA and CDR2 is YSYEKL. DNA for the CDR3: TGCGCCAGCAGCCAAGGAACCGGGATCCGGCCAGTGAGAGCTTTCTTT. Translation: CASSQGTGIRPVRAFF.

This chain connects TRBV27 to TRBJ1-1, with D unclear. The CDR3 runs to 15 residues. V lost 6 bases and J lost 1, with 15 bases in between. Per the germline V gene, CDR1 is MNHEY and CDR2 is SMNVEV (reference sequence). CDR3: CASRTLMGRNTEAFF. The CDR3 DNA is TGTGCCAGCAGGACCCTCATGGGGAGGAACACTGAAGCTTTCTTT.

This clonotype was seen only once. CDR3: CASSSRGGGSSYNSPLHF. CDR3 sequence (DNA): TGTGCCAGCAGCTCCAGGGGGGGCGGGAGCTCCTATAATTCACCCCTCCACTTT. The chain carries TRBV9 and TRBJ1-6; the match to TRBD1 covers 7 bases. V dropped 4 bases and J dropped 0; count of bases not matched to a gene: 10. Germline V gives CDR1 SGDLS, CDR2 YYNGEE. This CDR3 spans 18 amino acids.

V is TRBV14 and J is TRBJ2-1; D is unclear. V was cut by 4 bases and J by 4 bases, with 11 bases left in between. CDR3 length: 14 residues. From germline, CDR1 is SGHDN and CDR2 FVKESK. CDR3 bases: TGTGCCAGCAGCCCCCGGACGTTATACAATGAGCAGTTCTTC. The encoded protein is CASSPRTLYNEQFF.

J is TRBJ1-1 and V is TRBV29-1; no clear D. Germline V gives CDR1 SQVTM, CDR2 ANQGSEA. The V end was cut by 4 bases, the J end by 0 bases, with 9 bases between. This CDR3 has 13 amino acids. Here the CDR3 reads CSVGALMNTEAFF. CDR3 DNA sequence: TGCAGCGTTGGGGCACTTATGAACACTGAAGCTTTCTTT.

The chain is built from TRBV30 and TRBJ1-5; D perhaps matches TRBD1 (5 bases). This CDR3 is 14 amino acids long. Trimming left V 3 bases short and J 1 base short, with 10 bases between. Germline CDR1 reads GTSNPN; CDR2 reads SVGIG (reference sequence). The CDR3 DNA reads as TGTGCCTGGAGCTCTTACAGGAGCAATCAGCCCCAGCATTTT. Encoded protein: CAWSSYRSNQPQHF. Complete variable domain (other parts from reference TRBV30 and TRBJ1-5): SQTIHQWPATLVQPVGSPLSLECTVEGTSNPNLYWYRQAAGRGLQLLFYSVGIGQISSEVPQNLSASRPQDRQFILSSKKLLLSDSGFYLCAWSSYRSNQPQHFGDGTRLSIL.